A selection of T cell receptor beta chains follows, all from one sample in a study of follicular helper T cells after annual influenza vaccination. TCRdb's copy holds only in-frame clones and misses some; the assay was immunoSEQ multiplex PCR. The repertoire has roughly 9,000 clones, roughly four fifths of them found once; the top ten carry around 0.34%. Sequencing was performed on CXCR5- memory CD4+ T cells sorted from blood, taken 7 days after influenza vaccination. These receptors were collected from an adult who received the influenza vaccine. Each CDR3 is given without its conserved first and last residue. Each record gives: CDR3 protein, J gene, V gene.

CDR3aa: ASSPLQTLETQY; j_gene: TRBJ2-5; v_gene: TRBV18
CDR3aa: ASSVGGGEPTQY; j_gene: TRBJ2-5; v_gene: TRBV9
CDR3aa: ASRRDRDVLEQF; j_gene: TRBJ2-1; v_gene: TRBV27
CDR3aa: ASRSSGVVYTQY; j_gene: TRBJ2-3; v_gene: TRBV5-8
CDR3aa: ASSLSRTYGYT; j_gene: TRBJ1-2; v_gene: TRBV11-2
CDR3aa: ASSLPADTQY; j_gene: TRBJ2-3; v_gene: TRBV5-6
CDR3aa: ASRKERKTGPRKGEQY; j_gene: TRBJ2-7; v_gene: TRBV2
CDR3aa: ASSRDISSYNEQF; j_gene: TRBJ2-1; v_gene: TRBV5-1
CDR3aa: ASSSGQGWTGELF; j_gene: TRBJ2-2; v_gene: TRBV11-2
CDR3aa: ASSPTGTGEYMEQF; j_gene: TRBJ2-1; v_gene: TRBV18
CDR3aa: ASAQGNTIY; j_gene: TRBJ1-3; v_gene: TRBV6-5
CDR3aa: ASSLPGSLANEQF; j_gene: TRBJ2-1; v_gene: TRBV5-4
CDR3aa: ASSLEQGASYGYT; j_gene: TRBJ1-2; v_gene: TRBV5-1
CDR3aa: ASSIVARNQPQH; j_gene: TRBJ1-5; v_gene: TRBV19
CDR3aa: SVELWQGGKDEQF; j_gene: TRBJ2-1; v_gene: TRBV29-1
CDR3aa: ASSFGDNQPQH; j_gene: TRBJ1-5; v_gene: TRBV5-1
CDR3aa: ASRTPGSYGYT; j_gene: TRBJ1-2; v_gene: TRBV19
CDR3aa: ASSVRQGAISGGYT; j_gene: TRBJ1-2; v_gene: TRBV6-1
CDR3aa: ASRSAGVSNYGYT; j_gene: TRBJ1-2; v_gene: TRBV6-1
CDR3aa: ASSVVTSAVTDTQY; j_gene: TRBJ2-3; v_gene: TRBV9
CDR3aa: ASRMGVNYGYT; j_gene: TRBJ1-2; v_gene: TRBV2
CDR3aa: ASKLDGGGSQPQH; j_gene: TRBJ1-5; v_gene: TRBV2
CDR3aa: ASSSQDRNTEAF; j_gene: TRBJ1-1; v_gene: TRBV5-5
CDR3aa: ASSPPDRRVWTEAF; j_gene: TRBJ1-1; v_gene: TRBV18
CDR3aa: ASGERQYNEQF; j_gene: TRBJ2-1; v_gene: TRBV12-5
CDR3aa: ASIETTSSDTQY; j_gene: TRBJ2-3; v_gene: TRBV10-1
CDR3aa: ASSFGLAGGEETQY; j_gene: TRBJ2-5; v_gene: TRBV7-2
CDR3aa: ASSVVGGASTDTQY; j_gene: TRBJ2-3; v_gene: TRBV9
CDR3aa: ASSFTGGSYNEQF; j_gene: TRBJ2-1; v_gene: TRBV6-6
CDR3aa: ASSLGSHTQY; j_gene: TRBJ2-3; v_gene: TRBV5-1
CDR3aa: ASIQGGFTGELF; j_gene: TRBJ2-2; v_gene: TRBV6-6
CDR3aa: ASSRTGFGNTIY; j_gene: TRBJ1-3; v_gene: TRBV5-4
CDR3aa: ASSLGDSRGRGNTIY; j_gene: TRBJ1-3; v_gene: TRBV5-1
CDR3aa: ASSPDSSNTGELF; j_gene: TRBJ2-2; v_gene: TRBV18
CDR3aa: ASSQVFLGHFSSKKLF; j_gene: TRBJ1-4; v_gene: TRBV4-3
CDR3aa: ASSVVGSVMNTEAF; j_gene: TRBJ1-1; v_gene: TRBV9
CDR3aa: ASSHQPRDEQY; j_gene: TRBJ2-7; v_gene: TRBV27
CDR3aa: ASRRGEKLF; j_gene: TRBJ1-4; v_gene: TRBV27
CDR3aa: ASSKGQGAITSSYNEQF; j_gene: TRBJ2-1; v_gene: TRBV5-1
CDR3aa: VCGRGANTGELF; j_gene: TRBJ2-2; v_gene: TRBV2
CDR3aa: SVYGKWNTEAF; j_gene: TRBJ1-1; v_gene: TRBV29-1
CDR3aa: ASSLAQGEKLF; j_gene: TRBJ1-4; v_gene: TRBV7-9
CDR3aa: ASSLVGHHTEAF; j_gene: TRBJ1-1; v_gene: TRBV5-4
CDR3aa: SVVLAGGPDEQF; j_gene: TRBJ2-1; v_gene: TRBV29-1
CDR3aa: ASSPGTNEQY; j_gene: TRBJ2-7; v_gene: TRBV7-2
CDR3aa: ATGGSYNSPLH; j_gene: TRBJ1-6; v_gene: TRBV7-2
CDR3aa: ASSYVGRSYEQY; j_gene: TRBJ2-7; v_gene: TRBV6-5
CDR3aa: AGGANYNEQF; j_gene: TRBJ2-1; v_gene: TRBV10-3
CDR3aa: ASSEIWGDGSPLH; j_gene: TRBJ1-6; v_gene: TRBV6-1
CDR3aa: ASSLRYRDRGVGYT; j_gene: TRBJ1-2; v_gene: TRBV4-3
CDR3aa: ASSRELFGYTDTQY; j_gene: TRBJ2-3; v_gene: TRBV5-5